The 18 T cell receptor beta chains given below trace back to one sample, sequenced in a study of shared clonotypes between healthy human individuals (TCRdb year 2020). Libraries were prepared through the immunoSEQ multiplex PCR assay. TCRdb carries this immuneACCESS record with in-frame sequences only. Its versions omit some clonotypes, under half of them owing to an unresolved V gene in the studies checked, with the rest unexplained. The sample table shows roughly 640,000 clones, and approximately 97% are seen once. The ten largest clones take up 0.057% of the sample. The sample comprised naive CD4+ T cells sorted from blood. The cell subset or site label on this specimen signifies: CD45RA+ positively selected. The receptors shown here come from a woman in her 30s in good health.

The chain couples TRBV29-1 to TRBJ2-3; 16 positions match TRBD2. Looked up from germline, CDR1 is SQVTM and CDR2 is ANQGSEA. V shed 8 bases and J 2 bases; nucleotides not matched to a gene: 4. The CDR3 totals 15 residues. This CDR3 is CSTGLAGGATDTQYF. CDR3 DNA sequence: TGCAGCACGGGACTAGCGGGAGGGGCCACAGATACGCAGTATTTT.

The J gene is TRBJ2-5, the V gene TRBV11-2; D possibly corresponds to TRBD2 (5 bases). CDR3 size: 12 residues. Germline V gene lookup returns CDR1 SGHAT and CDR2 FQNNGV. V lost 1 base to trimming and J lost 13 bases, with 13 bases between them. CDR3 protein: CASSLVSLDLYF. CDR3 nucleotides: TGTGCCAGCAGCTTAGTGTCTCTGGACTTGTACTTC.

With regard to this clone: The sample contains more than one DNA sequence encoding this CDR3. This chain connects TRBV5-1 to TRBJ1-1; D ambiguous. Trimming shortened V by 4 bases and J by 3 bases, and 4 bases separated the two germline ends. The V gene's germline CDR1 is SGHRS and CDR2 YFSETQ. CDR3 size: 11 residues. CDR3 amino acids: CASSLDTEAFF. DNA of the CDR3: TGCGCCAGCAGCCTGGACACTGAAGCTTTCTTT.

CDR3 loop: CASSLGRTGVTDTQYF. CDR3 in DNA: TGTGCCAGCAGTTTAGGTAGGACAGGGGTCACAGATACGCAGTATTTT. The chain couples TRBV28 to TRBJ2-3; 9 bases line up with TRBD1. This CDR3 is built from 16 residues. V was pared by 2 bases and J by 2 bases, with 5 bases of the junction left unmatched. Germline values: CDR1 MDHEN, CDR2 SYDVKM.

This chain links TRBV10-1 with TRBJ2-2; TRBD1 is a possible D gene (6 bases). This CDR3 contains 18 residues. Trimming removed 1 base from V and 3 bases from J, with 18 bases in between. Per the germline V gene, CDR1 is WNHNN and CDR2 is SYGVQD (reference sequence). The CDR3, as DNA: TGCGCCAGCAGTGAGTTCTTTATGGGACAACGGGACACCGGGGAGCTGTTTTTT. Amino acid sequence: CASSEFFMGQRDTGELFF.

V usage is TRBV7-1 and J usage is TRBJ1-2, with D tentatively TRBD1 (5 bases). TRBV7-1 qualifies as an ORF whose function is uncertain. Between the trimmed V and J ends, which lost 6 bases and 4 bases, there was a span of 21 bases. This CDR3 is built from 16 residues. The CDR3 reads CASSSPGSFWGYGYTF. The CDR3 bases are TGTGCCAGCAGTTCCCCAGGGTCCTTCTGGGGCTATGGCTACACCTTC.

The chain links TRBV7-9 to TRBJ1-5, with D unclear. The ends were cut back, 5 bases at V and 7 bases at J, with 9 bases in the middle. Germline values: CDR1 SEHNR, CDR2 FQNEAQ (reference sequence). The CDR3 loop spans 12 amino acids. The CDR3 region is CASSRGPQPQHF. CDR3 DNA: TGTGCCAGCAGCCGTGGGCCCCAGCCCCAGCATTTT. The whole variable domain, remainder taken from reference TRBV7-9 and TRBJ1-5, is DTGVSQNPRHKITKRGQNVTFRCDPISEHNRLYWYRQTLGQGPEFLTYFQNEAQLEKSRLLSDRFSAERPKGSFSTLEIQRTEQGDSAMYLCASSRGPQPQHFGDGTRLSIL.

This rearrangement joins TRBV5-1 to TRBJ2-3; D may match TRBD1 or TRBD2 (5 bases each). The germline V gene has CDR1 SGHRS and CDR2 YFSETQ. There are 15 residues in the CDR3. The V end was cut by 0 bases, the J end by 0 bases, with 8 bases between. DNA for the CDR3: TGCGCCAGCAGCTTGGTCGGGGCTAGCACAGATACGCAGTATTTT. It codes for CASSLVGASTDTQYF. Complete variable domain (other parts from reference TRBV5-1 and TRBJ2-3): KAGVTQTPRYLIKTRGQQVTLSCSPISGHRSVSWYQQTPGQGLQFLFEYFSETQRNKGNFPGRFSGRQFSNSRSEMNVSTLELGDSALYLCASSLVGASTDTQYFGPGTRLTVL.

The rearrangement joins TRBV7-3 to TRBJ2-3; 14 bases are a match to TRBD2. Germline V lookup: CDR1 SGHTA, CDR2 FQGTGA. V trimming: 5 bases; J trimming: 5 bases; junction bases outside the gene matches: 6. The CDR3 consists of 16 residues. CDR3 nucleotides: TGTGCCAGCAGCAAAGGGACTAGCGGGAGTGGAGATACGCAGTATTTT. Translating gives CASSKGTSGSGDTQYF.

This chain links TRBV19 with TRBJ1-2; 7 bases are shared with TRBD1. V dropped 1 base and J dropped 6; count of bases not matched to a gene: 5. The CDR3 runs to 14 residues. From germline, CDR1 is LNHDA and CDR2 SQIVND (reference sequence). Here the CDR3 DNA reads TGTGCCAGTAGTATAGTTCCAGGGGGGAATGGCTACACCTTC. Translated, it gives CASSIVPGGNGYTF.

The chain has TRBV28 and TRBJ2-3, with 9 positions matching TRBD2. From germline, CDR1 is MDHEN and CDR2 SYDVKM. V trimming: 3 bases; J trimming: 7 bases; junction bases outside the gene matches: 5. This CDR3 has 14 residues. CDR3 region: CASSLSLAGNTQYF. The CDR3 DNA follows: TGTGCCAGCAGTTTGAGCCTAGCGGGAAATACGCAGTATTTT.

This sequence joins TRBV2 and TRBJ1-3; D is ambiguous. The CDR3 totals 14 residues. Germline V gene data show CDR1 as SNHLY and CDR2 as FYNNEI. Deletions cut 8 bases from V and 0 bases from J, with 11 bases between. The CDR3 is CASDAGHSGNTIYF. In nucleotides, the CDR3 is TGTGCCAGCGACGCGGGTCACTCTGGAAACACCATATATTTT. Combining the CDR3 with reference TRBV2 and TRBJ1-3 gives the whole variable domain EPEVTQTPSHQVTQMGQEVILRCVPISNHLYFYWYRQILGQKVEFLVSFYNNEISEKSEIFDDQFSVERPDGSNFTLKIRSTKLEDSAMYFCASDAGHSGNTIYFGEGSWLTVV.

The chain joins TRBV13 to TRBJ1-1; the D is unclear. Germline-derived CDR1 and CDR2 are PRHDT and FYEKMQ (reference sequence). The V gene lost 3 bases and the J gene lost 1 base, with 3 bases spanning the gap. This CDR3 has 12 amino acids. CDR3 loop: CASSFRNTEAFF. CDR3 DNA: TGTGCCAGCAGCTTCAGGAACACTGAAGCTTTCTTT. Drawing the rest from reference TRBV13 and TRBJ1-1, the complete variable domain is AAGVIQSPRHLIKEKRETATLKCYPIPRHDTVYWYQQGPGQDPQFLISFYEKMQSDKGSIPDRFSAQQFSDYHSELNMSSLELGDSALYFCASSFRNTEAFFGQGTRLTVV.

The chain joins TRBV19 to TRBJ2-3; D possibly corresponds to TRBD1 (6 bases). The V gene's germline CDR1 is LNHDA and CDR2 SQIVND (reference sequence). V lost 6 bases and J 4 bases, leaving 14 bases between the germline ends. This CDR3 region has 14 residues. DNA of the CDR3: TGTGCCAGTAGCATGACAGGTGGGTCAGATACGCAGTATTTT. Amino acids: CASSMTGGSDTQYF.

The V call is TRBV11-2, the J call TRBJ2-7; D gene unclear. V was cut by 1 base and J by 4 bases, with 8 bases left in between. The germline V gene has CDR1 SGHAT and CDR2 FQNNGV. The CDR3 is 13 amino acids. The CDR3 is CASSLVDIYEQYF. CDR3 nucleotide sequence: TGTGCCAGCAGCTTAGTAGATATATACGAGCAGTACTTC.

This chain joins TRBV21-1 and TRBJ2-7; the table assigns TRBD2, which was not confirmed against the DNA. TRBV21-1 has pseudogene status. The CDR3 has 15 residues. This CDR3 reads CASRAAGGSSYEQYF. CDR3 DNA sequence: TGTGCCAGCAGGGCCGCGGGAGGGTCGTCCTACGAGCAGTACTTC.

For this clone: Different DNA sequences within this sample yield the same CDR3. The gene calls are TRBV5-1 and TRBJ2-2; tentatively, D is TRBD1 (6 bases). Per germline, CDR1 SGHRS and CDR2 YFSETQ. V lost 0 bases and J lost 2, with 8 bases in between. The CDR3 totals 15 residues. CDR3 amino acids: CASSLVGGNTGELFF. In DNA, the CDR3 is TGCGCCAGCAGCTTGGTTGGGGGCAACACCGGGGAGCTGTTTTTT.

The genes are TRBV6-5 and TRBJ1-6, with D unclear. V lost 6 bases to trimming and J lost 10 bases, with 13 bases between them. The CDR3 length is 13 residues. CDR1 MNHEY and CDR2 SVGAGI come from the germline V gene. The CDR3 DNA reads TGTGCCAGCAGGAGAAATCGGGTGTCACCCCTCCACTTT. It is translated as CASRRNRVSPLHF.